Listed below are T cell receptor beta chains from one sample, sequenced in a study of T cell responses to AZD1222 COVID-19 vaccine. The table came from immunoSEQ multiplex PCR; TCRdb's copy has only in-frame clones and leaves some out. The sample has approximately 150,000 clones, 85% to 90% seen once. Sequencing was performed on peripheral blood, taken 28 days after the second AZD1222 dose. Every receptor here comes from an adult who received the AZD1222 COVID-19 vaccine. CDR3s include the opening cysteine and the closing phenylalanine or tryptophan.

cdr3_length	v_call	j_call	cdr3_aa
15	TRBV5-1	TRBJ2-5	CASSSGLAPSETQYF
15	TRBV4-3	TRBJ2-5	CASSLLAGGQETQYF
13	TRBV6-6	TRBJ2-7	CASSRGLEYEQYF
15	TRBV10-2	TRBJ2-2	CASREVIVNTGELFF
15	TRBV5-4	TRBJ1-1	CASSFTRGVLTEAFF
12	TRBV30	TRBJ1-6	CAWRGGDSPLHF
14	TRBV2	TRBJ1-6	CASSGDRANSPLHF
15	TRBV11-1	TRBJ1-2	CASSSTLQGLDGYTF
17	TRBV19	TRBJ2-1	CASSDPTGRPSYNEQFF
14	TRBV3-1/TRBV3-2	TRBJ1-1	CASSRGTESTEAFF
13	TRBV4-3	TRBJ2-3	CASSQVMADTQYF
14	TRBV10-3	TRBJ2-7	CAIRRGQASYEQYF
15	TRBV6-5	TRBJ2-5	CASSYSRGSGETQYF
14	TRBV5-6	TRBJ2-2	CASSLRQGRGELFF
18	TRBV25-1	TRBJ2-1	CASSGTGLAGGPGYEQFF
16	TRBV28	TRBJ2-1	CASSPWTSFGGGEQFF
13	TRBV7-2	TRBJ2-3	CASSSHSTDTQYF
16	TRBV6-6	TRBJ1-4	CASSYPKGGFNEKLFF
16	TRBV7-9	TRBJ1-2	CASSSLLAGEGYGYTF
15	TRBV5-1	TRBJ1-5	CASSSAPGGEKPQHF
14	TRBV5-5	TRBJ1-2	CASETEVSRGGYTF
12	TRBV28	TRBJ1-2	CASSLFGNGYTF
15	TRBV6-2/TRBV6-3	TRBJ2-2	CASSSSSGIGGELFF
15	TRBV21-1	TRBJ1-1	CASSNRDRRNTEAFF
13	TRBV5-4	TRBJ2-7	CASSPGLSYEQYF
16	TRBV28	TRBJ1-6	CASTSTGGRTGSPLHF
18	TRBV5-1	TRBJ2-1	CASSLALRTSGGANEQFF
13	TRBV18	TRBJ1-4	CASSRGTDEKLFF
13	TRBV25-1	TRBJ1-4	CASGTTGGEKLFF
15	TRBV9	TRBJ2-1	CASSVETSGGDEQFF
18	TRBV9	TRBJ2-2	CASSVESRRASNTGELFF
15	TRBV6-1	TRBJ1-1	CASSEEPYRGTEAFF
19	TRBV19	TRBJ1-5	CASSTTGTGTFQINQPQHF
16	TRBV18	TRBJ1-4	CASSGWGRATNEKLFF
15	TRBV7-9	TRBJ2-5	CASSLRNTDQETQYF
16	TRBV15	TRBJ1-5	CATSRDWDGKNQPQHF
15	TRBV6-1	TRBJ1-1	CASSEHGSGGAEAFF
15	TRBV10-3	TRBJ1-1	CAISESRQWGDEAFF
17	TRBV11-2	TRBJ1-6	CASSSPAAGSINSPLHF
14	TRBV14	TRBJ2-2	CASSRVRGTGELFF
14	TRBV6-5	TRBJ1-5	CASSYGGRNQPQHF
13	TRBV28	TRBJ1-2	CASSGRPFLGYTF
15	TRBV7-3	TRBJ1-4	CASSPSGGPNEKLFF
13	TRBV6-1	TRBJ2-1	CASSDRGRNEQFF
12	TRBV28	TRBJ1-5	CASTTLRGPQHF
16	TRBV28	TRBJ1-1	CASSSGSKGGNTEAFF
14	TRBV24-1	TRBJ1-2	CATSDTGLAMGYTF
14	TRBV28	TRBJ1-3	CASGQGGTGNTIYF
15	TRBV10-3	TRBJ2-5	CATAPASPGGETQYF